This T cell receptor (beta chain) stems from a study of cytomegalovirus exposure and HLA in healthy donors. Study background: It was reported in a later analysis that the 120 or so validation repertoires used the same platform as the 650 to 800 first-cohort repertoires. Points from the study as a whole: In a later analysis, first-cohort TCR clusters were found to tend to co-occur in the 100 to 150 validation repertoires. Associated with cytomegalovirus, according to the listing, were around 160 TCR beta chains.

These donors were members of the roughly 120-subject validation cohort, a group separate from the approximately 670-subject first cohort. To note about this clone: What it binds is unknown.

Repertoires were generated with immunoSEQ multiplex PCR, while TCRdb's copy carries only in-frame clones and drops some. The sample lists about 190,000 clones; about 83% were seen once. This CDR3 contains 13 residues. V dropped 6 bases and J dropped 5; count of bases not matched to a gene: 3. The germline gives CDR1 SNHLY, CDR2 FYNNEI. This sequence joins TRBV2 and TRBJ1-4; TRBD1 matches 7 bases. The clonotype was recovered from a woman under 30 in good health and CMV-seronegative. Sample: PBMCs. CDR3 bases: TGTGCCAGCAGCGGACAGGTCAATGAAAAACTGTTTTTT. Its translation: CASSGQVNEKLFF.